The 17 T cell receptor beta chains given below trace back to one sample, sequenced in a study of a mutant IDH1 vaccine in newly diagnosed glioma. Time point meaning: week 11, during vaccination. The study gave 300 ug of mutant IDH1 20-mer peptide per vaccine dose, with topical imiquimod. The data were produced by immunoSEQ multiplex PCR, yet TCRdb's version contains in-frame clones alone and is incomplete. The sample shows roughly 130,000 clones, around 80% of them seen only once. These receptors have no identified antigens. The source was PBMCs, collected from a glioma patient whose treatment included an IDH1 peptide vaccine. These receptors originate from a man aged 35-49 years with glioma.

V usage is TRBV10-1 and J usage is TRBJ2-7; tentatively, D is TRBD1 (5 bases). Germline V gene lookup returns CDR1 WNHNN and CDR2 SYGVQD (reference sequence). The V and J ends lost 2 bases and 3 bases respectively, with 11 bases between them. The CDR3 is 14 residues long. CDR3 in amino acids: CASSEGATHYEQYF. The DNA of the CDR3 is TGCGCCAGCAGTGAGGGGGCCACCCACTACGAGCAGTACTTC.

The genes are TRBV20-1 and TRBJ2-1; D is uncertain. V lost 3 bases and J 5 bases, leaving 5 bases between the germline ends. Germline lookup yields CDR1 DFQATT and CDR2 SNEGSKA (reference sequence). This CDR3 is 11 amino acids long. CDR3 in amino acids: CSARSNNEQFF. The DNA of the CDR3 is TGCAGTGCTAGGTCTAACAATGAGCAGTTCTTC.

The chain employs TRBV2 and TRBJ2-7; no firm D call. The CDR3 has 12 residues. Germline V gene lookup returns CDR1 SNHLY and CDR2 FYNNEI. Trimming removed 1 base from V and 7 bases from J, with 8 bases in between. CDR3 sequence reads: CASSEEFREQYF. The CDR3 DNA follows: TGTGCCAGCAGTGAAGAGTTTAGGGAGCAGTACTTC.

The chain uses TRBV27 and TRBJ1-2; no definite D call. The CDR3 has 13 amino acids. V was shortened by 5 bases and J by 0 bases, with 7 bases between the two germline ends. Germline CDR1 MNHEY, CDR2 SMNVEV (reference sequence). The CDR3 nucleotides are TGTGCCAGCAGTGGCCGACCTAACTATGGCTACACCTTC. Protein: CASSGRPNYGYTF.

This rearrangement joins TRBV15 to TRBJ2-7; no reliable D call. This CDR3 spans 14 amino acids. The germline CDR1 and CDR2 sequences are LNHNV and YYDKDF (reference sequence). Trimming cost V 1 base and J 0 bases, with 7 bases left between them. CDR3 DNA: TGTGCCACCAGCAGAGCCAGCAGCTCCTACGAGCAGTACTTC. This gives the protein CATSRASSSYEQYF.

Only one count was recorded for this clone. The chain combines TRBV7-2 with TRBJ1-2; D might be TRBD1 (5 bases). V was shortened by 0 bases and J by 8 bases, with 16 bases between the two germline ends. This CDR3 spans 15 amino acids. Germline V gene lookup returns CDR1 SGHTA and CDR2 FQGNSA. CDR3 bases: TGTGCCAGCAGCTTAGCGACTGGAGGGGTCGAGGGCTACACCTTC. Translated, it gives CASSLATGGVEGYTF.

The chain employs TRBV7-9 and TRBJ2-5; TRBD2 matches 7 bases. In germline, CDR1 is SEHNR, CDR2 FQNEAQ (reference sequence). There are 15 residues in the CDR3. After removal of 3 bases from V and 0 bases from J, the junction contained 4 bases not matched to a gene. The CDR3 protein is CASSFGGTYQETQYF. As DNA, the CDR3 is TGTGCCAGCAGCTTCGGGGGGACGTACCAAGAGACCCAGTACTTC.

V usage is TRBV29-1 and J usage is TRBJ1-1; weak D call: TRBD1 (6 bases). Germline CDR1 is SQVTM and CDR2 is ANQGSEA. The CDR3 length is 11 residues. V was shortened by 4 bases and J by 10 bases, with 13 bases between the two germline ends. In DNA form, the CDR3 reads TGCAGCGTTGGAACAGCCAGGGGAGCTTTCTTT. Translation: CSVGTARGAFF.

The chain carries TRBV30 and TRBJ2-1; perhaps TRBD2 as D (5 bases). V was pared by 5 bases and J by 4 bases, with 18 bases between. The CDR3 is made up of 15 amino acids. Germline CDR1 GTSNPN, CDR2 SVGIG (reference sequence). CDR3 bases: TGTGCCTGGGGCAACGACGGACTGAGGTACAATGAGCAGTTCTTC. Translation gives CAWGNDGLRYNEQFF. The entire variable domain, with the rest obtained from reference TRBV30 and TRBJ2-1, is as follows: SQTIHQWPATLVQPVGSPLSLECTVEGTSNPNLYWYRQAAGRGLQLLFYSVGIGQISSEVPQNLSASRPQDRQFILSSKKLLLSDSGFYLCAWGNDGLRYNEQFFGPGTRLTVL.

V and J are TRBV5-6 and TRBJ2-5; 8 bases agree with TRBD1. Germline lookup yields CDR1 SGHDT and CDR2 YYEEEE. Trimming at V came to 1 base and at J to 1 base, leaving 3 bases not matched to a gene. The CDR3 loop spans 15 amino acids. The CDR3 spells CASSLPTGGQETQYF. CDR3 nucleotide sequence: TGTGCCAGCAGCTTGCCTACAGGGGGCCAAGAGACCCAGTACTTC.

The CDR3 sequence is CASSTQGTGELFF. The CDR3, as DNA: TGTGCCAGCAGTACCCAGGGGACCGGGGAGCTGTTTTTT. V usage is TRBV6-5 and J usage is TRBJ2-2; TRBD1 is a possible D gene (6 bases). Trimming took 5 bases from V and 5 from J, leaving 9 bases between them. Per germline, CDR1 MNHEY and CDR2 SVGAGI. The CDR3 is 13 amino acids.

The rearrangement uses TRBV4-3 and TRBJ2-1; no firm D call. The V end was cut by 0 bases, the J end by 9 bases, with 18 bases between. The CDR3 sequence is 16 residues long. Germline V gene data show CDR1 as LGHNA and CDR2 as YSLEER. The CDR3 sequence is CASSQDPTQPVPEQFF. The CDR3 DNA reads TGCGCCAGCAGCCAAGACCCTACTCAACCGGTCCCTGAGCAGTTCTTC.

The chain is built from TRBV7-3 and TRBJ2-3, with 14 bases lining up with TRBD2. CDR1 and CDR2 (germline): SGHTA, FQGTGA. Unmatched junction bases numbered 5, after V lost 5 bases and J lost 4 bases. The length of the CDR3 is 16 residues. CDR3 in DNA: TGTGCCAGCAGCATGGGGACTAGCGGGAGATCAGATACGCAGTATTTT. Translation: CASSMGTSGRSDTQYF.

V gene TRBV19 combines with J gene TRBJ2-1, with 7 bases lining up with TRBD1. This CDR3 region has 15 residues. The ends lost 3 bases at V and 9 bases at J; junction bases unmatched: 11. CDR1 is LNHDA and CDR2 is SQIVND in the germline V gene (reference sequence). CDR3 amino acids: CASSIAGGGLGEQFF. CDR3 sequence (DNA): TGTGCCAGTAGTATCGCAGGGGGTGGCCTGGGTGAGCAGTTCTTC.

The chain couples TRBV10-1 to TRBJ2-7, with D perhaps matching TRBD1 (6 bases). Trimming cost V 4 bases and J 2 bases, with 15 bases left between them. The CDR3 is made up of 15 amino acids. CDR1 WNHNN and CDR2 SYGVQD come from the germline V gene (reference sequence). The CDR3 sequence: CASSVPQGWAYEQYF. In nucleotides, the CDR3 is TGCGCCAGCAGTGTGCCGCAGGGGTGGGCCTACGAGCAGTACTTC.

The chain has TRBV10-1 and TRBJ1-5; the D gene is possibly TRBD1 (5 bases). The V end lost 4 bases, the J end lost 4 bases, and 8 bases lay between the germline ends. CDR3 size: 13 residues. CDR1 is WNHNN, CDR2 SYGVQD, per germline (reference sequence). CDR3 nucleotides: TGCGCCAGCAGTGGGAGGGGAAATCAGCCCCAGCATTTT. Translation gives CASSGRGNQPQHF.

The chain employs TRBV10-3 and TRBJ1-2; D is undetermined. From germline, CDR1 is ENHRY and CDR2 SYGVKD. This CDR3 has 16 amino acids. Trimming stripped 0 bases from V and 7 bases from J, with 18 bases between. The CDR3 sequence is CAISESKRAARGGYTF. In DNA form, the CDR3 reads TGTGCCATCAGTGAGTCGAAGAGGGCAGCCAGAGGTGGCTACACCTTC.